The 22 T cell receptor beta chains below all came from one sample that was sequenced in a study of T-cell memory formation after mild COVID-19. TCRdb reanalysed the 5' RACE reads using MiXCR and keeps one entry per CDR3 protein. The sample yields tens of thousands of distinct CDR3 sequences, 9.5% to 15% seen once. The sequenced sample was PBMCs or a T cell subset sorted from them (not recorded which). Source of these receptors: a man younger than 30 who had mild COVID-19 (a few samples of this study predate the infection). Cell type and time point are not known.

This clonotype has just a few counts. The chain employs TRBV28 and TRBJ2-2; D might be TRBD2 (6 bases). The CDR3 loop spans 13 amino acids. Trimming cost V 7 bases and J 4 bases, with 10 bases left between them. Germline V gene sequence: CDR1 MDHEN, CDR2 SYDVKM. In DNA form, the CDR3 reads TGTGCCAGCACTAACGGGGGCACCGGGGAGCTGTTTTTT. This encodes CASTNGGTGELFF.

The sample holds a few counts of this clonotype. This sequence joins TRBV6-5 and TRBJ2-3; D call uncertain. Germline V gene data show CDR1 as MNHEY and CDR2 as SVGAGI. V was shortened by 6 bases and J by 3 bases, with 16 bases between the two germline ends. The CDR3 spans 15 residues. CDR3 coding DNA: TGTGCCAGCAGCGCCCACCTTGGGATAACAGATACGCAGTATTTT. This sequence encodes CASSAHLGITDTQYF.

This clonotype has at least ten counts. The CDR3 DNA reads TGTGCCAGCAGAAATCTCGGGGAGCTGTTTTTT. Amino acids: CASRNLGELFF. The chain combines TRBV9 with TRBJ2-2; D is unresolved. Germline V gene data show CDR1 as SGDLS and CDR2 as YYNGEE. The CDR3 runs to 11 residues. Deletions cut 5 bases from V and 7 bases from J, with 6 bases between.

This clonotype has more than one count but fewer than ten. This sequence joins TRBV29-1 and TRBJ2-3, with TRBD1 matching over 9 bases. J lost 3 bases, V lost 4 bases, and 23 bases had no gene match. This CDR3 has 20 amino acids. Germline V gives CDR1 SQVTM, CDR2 ANQGSEA. CDR3 in amino acids: CSVGGSLASWRDRVTDTQYF. CDR3 coding DNA: TGCAGCGTTGGGGGGTCTCTGGCAAGCTGGAGGGACAGGGTGACAGATACGCAGTATTTT.

This clonotype was seen a few times. The CDR3, as DNA: TGTGCCAGCAGTTTAGGGGCTAGCGGCTCCTACAATGAGCAGTTCTTC. It specifies CASSLGASGSYNEQFF. The chain employs TRBV12-3 or TRBV12-4 and TRBJ2-1, with 7 bases that match TRBD2. The V gene end was trimmed by 1 base and the J gene end by 0 bases; junction bases not matched to a gene: 3. This CDR3 comprises 16 residues.

This clonotype has ten or more counts. This sequence joins TRBV12-3 or TRBV12-4 and TRBJ2-7; D not resolved. This CDR3 has 12 amino acids. The ends were cut back, 6 bases at V and 4 bases at J, with 10 bases in the middle. CDR3 sequence reads: CASSLSAYEQYF. The DNA for the CDR3 is TGTGCCAGCAGCCTCTCGGCGTACGAGCAGTACTTC.

The V and J genes are TRBV5-5 and TRBJ1-1; D unclear. V dropped 7 bases and J dropped 1 base, with 11 bases sitting between them. This CDR3 contains 13 residues. Germline V lookup: CDR1 SGHKS, CDR2 YYEKEE (reference sequence). CDR3 amino acids: CASAGEENTEAFF. The CDR3 DNA follows: TGTGCCAGCGCGGGCGAAGAGAACACTGAAGCTTTCTTT.

As regards this clonotype: A read error may produce the germline difference seen at one junction end. This sequence joins TRBV4-1 and TRBJ2-7, with D possibly matching TRBD1 (5 bases). Germline CDR1 is MGHRA and CDR2 is YSYEKL. This CDR3 comprises 11 residues. CDR3 sequence: CASSQDGRVTF. The CDR3, as DNA: TGCGCCAGCAGCCAAGACGGCAGGGTGACTTTC.

This clonotype came up a few times. The chain is built from TRBV6-5 and TRBJ1-2, with D possibly being TRBD1 (6 bases). The CDR3 contains 13 residues. V dropped 4 bases and J dropped 8 bases, with 14 bases sitting between them. Germline CDR1 and CDR2: MNHEY and SVGAGI. CDR3 coding DNA: TGTGCCAGCAGTTTCCCTGGGGGGCACGGCTACACCTTC. Translation: CASSFPGGHGYTF.

This clonotype was observed a few times. The chain recombines TRBV20-1 with TRBJ2-2, with D hard to call. There are 13 residues in the CDR3. Germline V gene data show CDR1 as DFQATT and CDR2 as SNEGSKA (reference sequence). V was clipped by 3 bases and J by 1 base, with 6 bases between them. DNA for the CDR3: TGCAGTGCTAGTCAGGAGAACACCGGGGAGCTGTTTTTT. Protein product: CSASQENTGELFF.

The V call is TRBV7-9, the J call TRBJ1-5; possible D gene TRBD1, 5 bases. Per germline, CDR1 SEHNR and CDR2 FQNEAQ (reference sequence). The germline V and J ends were trimmed by 6 bases and 4 bases, with 13 bases remaining between them. This CDR3 spans 14 amino acids. The CDR3 here is CASRPRDGNQPQHF. CDR3 nucleotide sequence: TGTGCCAGCAGACCCCGGGACGGGAATCAGCCCCAGCATTTT.

V and J are TRBV29-1 and TRBJ1-2, with a tentative D call TRBD1 (5 bases). The CDR3 sequence is 13 residues long. Germline loops: CDR1 SQVTM, CDR2 ANQGSEA. In nucleotides, the CDR3 is TGCAGTCTCTACCCGCCGGGACACTATGGCTACACCTTC. The encoded protein is CSLYPPGHYGYTF.

This clonotype was counted only a few times. The rearrangement links TRBV7-2 to TRBJ2-4; 12 bases are a match to TRBD2. V lost 5 bases, J lost 9 bases, and 11 bases stayed unmatched. This CDR3 is built from 16 residues. Germline CDR1 is SGHTA and CDR2 is FQGNSA. CDR3 in DNA: TGTGCCAGCAGCCTGCTGGCTAGCGGGGGGGACGGCATTCAGTACTTC. Encoded protein: CASSLLASGGDGIQYF.

The chain joins TRBV29-1 to TRBJ1-2; D gene uncertain. Trimming pared 0 bases from V and 6 bases from J, leaving 2 bases between. Germline CDR1 is SQVTM and CDR2 is ANQGSEA. The CDR3 spans 10 residues. CDR3 DNA: TGCAGCGTTGAAGAAAATGGCTACACCTTC. It yields the protein CSVEENGYTF.

V and J are TRBV7-9 and TRBJ2-3; no clear D. The germline V and J ends were trimmed by 5 bases and 0 bases, with 15 bases remaining between them. This CDR3 is 16 amino acids long. Per germline, CDR1 SEHNR and CDR2 FQNEAQ (reference sequence). The CDR3 is CASSAYIGPSTDTQYF. The CDR3, as DNA: TGTGCCAGCAGCGCTTACATAGGGCCTAGCACAGATACGCAGTATTTT.

The chain combines TRBV15 with TRBJ2-3; D uncertain. Trimming cost V 0 bases and J 2 bases, with 0 bases left between them. The CDR3 is 12 residues long. Germline V gene lookup returns CDR1 LNHNV and CDR2 YYDKDF (reference sequence). The DNA for the CDR3 is TGTGCCACCAGCAGAGACACAGATACGCAGTATTTT. Translating gives CATSRDTDTQYF.

The rearrangement links TRBV12-3 or TRBV12-4 to TRBJ2-1; D possibly corresponds to TRBD1 (6 bases). V lost 1 base to trimming and J lost 9 bases, with 10 bases between them. The CDR3 runs 13 residues. CDR3 nucleotides: TGTGCCAGCAGTTTAGGTGGGACATCTGAGCAGTTCTTC. Protein product: CASSLGGTSEQFF.

This chain connects TRBV12-3 or TRBV12-4 to TRBJ2-7; D is possibly TRBD2 (6 bases). The CDR3 runs to 14 residues. Trimming left V 6 bases short and J 4 bases short, with 16 bases between. For the CDR3, the DNA is TGTGCCAGCAGCCCGGGACTTGGTCGTTACGAGCAGTACTTC. Amino acids: CASSPGLGRYEQYF.

This clonotype was seen a handful of times. The chain recombines TRBV11-2 with TRBJ1-1, with D unresolved. V lost 5 bases to trimming and J lost 1 base, with 8 bases between them. The CDR3 loop spans 13 amino acids. Germline-derived CDR1 and CDR2 are SGHAT and FQNNGV. As DNA, the CDR3 is TGTGCCAGCAGCCCCCTAAAGAACACTGAAGCTTTCTTT. It encodes CASSPLKNTEAFF. Variable domain in full (rest from reference TRBV11-2 and TRBJ1-1): EAGVAQSPRYKIIEKRQSVAFWCNPISGHATLYWYQQILGQGPKLLIQFQNNGVVDDSQLPKDRFSAERLKGVDSTLKIQPAKLEDSAVYLCASSPLKNTEAFFGQGTRLTVV.

The chain joins TRBV11-2 to TRBJ2-2; no clear D gene. The CDR3 runs 15 residues. Germline CDR1 and CDR2: SGHAT and FQNNGV. The V end lost 2 bases, the J end lost 4 bases, and 11 bases lay between the germline ends. The CDR3 protein is CASSLCPVCTGELFF. CDR3 nucleotides: TGTGCCAGCAGCTTATGTCCAGTTTGCACCGGGGAGCTGTTTTTT.

V gene TRBV7-9 combines with J gene TRBJ2-5; a possible D gene is TRBD1 (6 bases). The CDR3 loop spans 17 amino acids. Per the germline V gene, CDR1 is SEHNR and CDR2 is FQNEAQ (reference sequence). CDR3 residues: CAFSNRDIILGQETQYF. The CDR3 region has the DNA TGTGCTTTTTCAAACCGGGACATCATTCTCGGGCAAGAGACCCAGTACTTC.

This clonotype was seen a handful of times. V and J are TRBV5-6 and TRBJ2-7; a weak D match, TRBD2 (5 bases). The germline V and J ends were trimmed by 1 base and 0 bases, with 14 bases remaining between them. CDR1 and CDR2 from the germline V gene are SGHDT and YYEEEE. This CDR3 has 16 residues. The CDR3 sequence is CASSLYNAGPSYEQYF. CDR3 nucleotides: TGTGCCAGCAGCTTGTACAACGCGGGTCCCTCCTACGAGCAGTACTTC. The full variable domain, completed using reference TRBV5-6 and TRBJ2-7, is DAGVTQSPTHLIKTRGQQVTLRCSPKSGHDTVSWYQQALGQGPQFIFQYYEEEERQRGNFPDRFSGHQFPNYSSELNVNALLLGDSALYLCASSLYNAGPSYEQYFGPGTRLTVT.